The 15 T cell receptor beta chains in this list originate from one sample, sequenced in a study of T cells in Graves' hyperthyroidism and ophthalmopathy (dated by TCRdb to about 2019). The library was built by means of multiplex PCR. Sequenced on an Illumina HiSeq 2000. TCR beta CDR3 regions were amplified from RNA transcripts. The TCR CDR3 was subjected to a first round of RT-PCR using the HTBI primer set and the Qiagen OneStep RT-PCR kit. The raw public reads went through TCRdb reprocessing: fastp at Q25, MiXCR clone calling, in-frame beta chains kept. Each entry is one CDR3 protein sequence, shown with its most common DNA and genes. This sample comprises around 700,000 distinct CDR3 sequences, around a third of them detected only once. Jointly, the top ten make up around a third of the sample. Material: blood. These receptors were collected from a woman aged 40 to 55 with Graves' hyperthyroidism.

The sample holds a few counts of this clonotype. The genes are TRBV10-2 and TRBJ2-5; 9 bases align to TRBD2. J was trimmed by 4 bases and V by 7 bases; bases with no gene match: 10. The CDR3 is 15 amino acids. In germline, CDR1 is WSHSY, CDR2 SAAADI. The CDR3 DNA sequence: TGCGCCAGCATGATCGGCGGGGGGGCCGGAGAGACCCAGTACTTC. It is translated as CASMIGGGAGETQYF.

This clonotype was counted only a few times. The chain employs TRBV13 and TRBJ2-3, with unresolved D. CDR3 length: 13 residues. The V and J ends lost 7 bases and 2 bases respectively, with 10 bases between them. Per germline, CDR1 PRHDT and CDR2 FYEKMQ (reference sequence). Written as DNA, the CDR3 is TGTGCCAGCACCCAATTCTACACAGATACGCAGTATTTT. Amino acids: CASTQFYTDTQYF. The full variable domain, rest sourced from reference TRBV13 and TRBJ2-3, is AAGVIQSPRHLIKEKRETATLKCYPIPRHDTVYWYQQGPGQDPQFLISFYEKMQSDKGSIPDRFSAQQFSDYHSELNMSSLELGDSALYFCASTQFYTDTQYFGPGTRLTVL.

Worth noting for this clonotype: This clone may be a read error of a much larger clone one base away. Given the absence of the conserved phenylalanine or tryptophan at the CDR3 end, a read error is likely. J is TRBJ1-2 and V is TRBV20-1; D might be TRBD1 (5 bases). V was shortened by 1 base and J by 4 bases, with 10 bases between the two germline ends. The CDR3 spans 13 residues. Per germline, CDR1 DFQATT and CDR2 SNEGSKA (reference sequence). The CDR3 loop is CSARVPGSYGYTL. CDR3 sequence (DNA): TGCAGTGCTAGAGTGCCAGGGAGCTATGGCTACACCCTC.

Details on this clonotype: This sequence may be a read error, since a much larger clone differs from it by one base. The chain is built from TRBV7-7 and TRBJ2-2; a weak D match, TRBD1 (5 bases). CDR1 is SSHAT and CDR2 is FNYEAQ in the germline V gene (reference sequence). The CDR3 runs to 15 residues. The chain's CDR3 is CASSLQAANAGELFF. The CDR3 nucleotides read TGTGCTAGCAGCTTACAGGCGGCGAACGCCGGGGAGCTGTTTTTT.

This clonotype was observed a handful of times. Possible read error: a much larger clone is one base away. The chain joins TRBV29-1 to TRBJ2-5, with a tentative D call TRBD1 (5 bases). The V gene's germline CDR1 is SQVTM and CDR2 ANQGSEA. The CDR3 contains 12 residues. Written as DNA, the CDR3 is TGCAGCGTTTCGGCAGGGCAAGGGACCCAGTACTTC. As protein: CSVSAGQGTQYF. Using reference TRBV29-1 and TRBJ2-5 for the parts outside the CDR3, the full variable domain is SAVISQKPSRDICQRGTSLTIQCQVDSQVTMMFWYRQQPGQSLTLIATANQGSEATYESGFVIDKFPISRPNLTFSTLTVSNMSPEDSSIYLCSVSAGQGTQYFGPGTRLLVL.

CDR3 region: CASRQNPGTQRSNQPQHF. Here the CDR3 DNA reads TGTGCCAGCCGCCAGAATCCCGGGACCCAAAGGTCCAATCAGCCCCAGCATTTT. V usage is TRBV19 and J usage is TRBJ1-5; D might be TRBD1 (5 bases). This CDR3 is 18 amino acids long. Between the trimmed V and J ends, which lost 9 bases and 3 bases, there was a span of 27 bases. CDR1 and CDR2 from the germline V gene are LNHDA and SQIVND (reference sequence).

Turning to this clonotype: A junction boundary mismatches the germline segment, possibly from a read error. This sequence joins TRBV10-2 and TRBJ1-5; maybe TRBD1 (6 bases). The V gene's germline CDR1 is WSHSY and CDR2 SAAADI. The CDR3 loop spans 15 amino acids. The CDR3: CASSYWGGSDQPQHF. CDR3 sequence (DNA): TGTGCCAGCAGTTATTGGGGGGGCTCAGATCAGCCCCAGCATTTT.

This clonotype was seen ten or more times. The CDR3 reads CASGRSGTDVYF. The DNA for the CDR3 is TGTGCTAGTGGTCGATCCGGGACCGACGTATACTTC. This chain links TRBV12-5 with TRBJ2-5, with D possibly called TRBD1 or TRBD2 (5 bases each). Germline-derived CDR1 and CDR2 are LGHNT and FRNRAP. The ends were cut back, 5 bases at V and 14 bases at J, with 18 bases in the middle. The CDR3 consists of 12 residues.

This sequence joins TRBV4-3 and TRBJ2-2; no clear D gene. Germline-derived CDR1 and CDR2 are LGHNA and YSLEER. This CDR3 is 16 amino acids long. V was shortened by 0 bases and J by 3 bases, with 11 bases between the two germline ends. The CDR3 sequence: CASSQDLVLDTGELFF. The CDR3 nucleotides read TGCGCCAGCAGCCAAGATCTGGTTTTGGACACCGGGGAGCTGTTTTTT.

At least ten counts were recorded for this clonotype. This chain joins TRBV5-6 and TRBJ1-1, with D tentatively TRBD1 (5 bases). V was shortened by 2 bases and J by 11 bases, with 13 bases between the two germline ends. Germline CDR1 and CDR2: SGHDT and YYEEEE. The CDR3 extends over 12 amino acids. CDR3 in amino acids: CASSFLRGDAFF. In DNA, the CDR3 is TGTGCCAGCAGCTTCCTAAGAGGGGATGCTTTCTTT.

This clonotype was recorded many times. The chain links TRBV7-9 to TRBJ2-5; D uncertain. Trimming cost V 5 bases and J 2 bases, with 12 bases left between them. Germline CDR1 SEHNR, CDR2 FQNEAQ (reference sequence). CDR3 length: 14 residues. Written as DNA, the CDR3 is TGTGCCAGCAGCAACCCCCCCAGACAAGAGACCCAGTACTTC. Translated, it gives CASSNPPRQETQYF.

V gene TRBV3-1 combines with J gene TRBJ2-5; 9 bases align to TRBD1. Trimming removed 0 bases from V and 5 bases from J; junction bases left unmatched: 4. Germline V gene sequence: CDR1 LGHDT, CDR2 YNNKEL (reference sequence). CDR3 length equals 15 residues. Here the CDR3 reads CASSQDSTGGETQYF. As DNA, the CDR3 is TGTGCCAGCAGCCAAGACTCGACAGGGGGGGAGACCCAGTACTTC.

On this clonotype: A read error is possible here, since a much larger clone lies one base away. V usage is TRBV29-1 and J usage is TRBJ1-4; D ambiguous. Trimming shortened V by 5 bases and J by 6 bases, and 10 bases separated the two germline ends. CDR1 and CDR2 from the germline V gene are SQVTM and ANQGSEA. The CDR3 totals 12 residues. CDR3 coding DNA: TGCAGCGTTAGAGGTGGTGATGAAAAACTGTTTTTT. Encoded protein: CSVRGGDEKLFF.

This clonotype was recorded at least ten times. The V gene is TRBV29-1, the J gene TRBJ1-2; the D is unclear. V was cut by 7 bases and J by 4 bases, with 19 bases left in between. The germline gives CDR1 SQVTM, CDR2 ANQGSEA. The CDR3 loop spans 14 amino acids. The CDR3 coding sequence is TGCAGCGCCATTGCAGTTCAGGACTTCTATGGCTACACCTTC. This translates into CSAIAVQDFYGYTF.

The chain recombines TRBV4-1 with TRBJ2-7, with a weak D call TRBD1 (6 bases). The CDR3 covers 16 residues. The V end was cut by 0 bases, the J end by 2 bases, with 14 bases between. Germline values: CDR1 MGHRA, CDR2 YSYEKL. The CDR3 sequence: CASSQEGLGTPYEQYF. Written as DNA, the CDR3 is TGCGCCAGCAGCCAAGAAGGGCTAGGGACACCCTACGAGCAGTACTTC.